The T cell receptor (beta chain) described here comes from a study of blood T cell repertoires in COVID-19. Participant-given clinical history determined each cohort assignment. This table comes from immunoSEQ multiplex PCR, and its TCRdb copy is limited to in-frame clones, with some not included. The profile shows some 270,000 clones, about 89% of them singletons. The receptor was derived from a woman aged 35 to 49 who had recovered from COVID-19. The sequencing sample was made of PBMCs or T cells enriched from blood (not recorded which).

The CDR3 DNA is TGCGCCAGCAGCTTACCGGGTGCCGAGCAGTACTTC. Protein: CASSLPGAEQYF. V and J are TRBV5-1 and TRBJ2-7, with D unresolved. The V end lost 2 bases, the J end lost 6 bases, and 9 bases lay between the germline ends. Looked up from germline, CDR1 is SGHRS and CDR2 is YFSETQ. The CDR3 totals 12 residues.